This T cell receptor beta chain is from a study of long-term antiretroviral therapy in people with HIV. Study overall: First collections came about a decade before the 2015 immediate-ART recommendation. Study findings and constraints: It was observed that HIV repertoires exhibited narrower CDR3 length ranges than controls. Pre-ART expanded clones dominated the repertoire at every time point.

Treatment locations for all participants with HIV were in the United States. In this sample, this clone is medium-sized. Its cognate antigen is unknown. A v3.0 immunoSEQ assay was performed at survey level. Sequencing was performed with immunoSEQ multiplex PCR; in TCRdb, only in-frame clones are kept and a portion is missing. The table shows fewer than 15,000 clones, with 60% to 80% occurring only once. The CDR3 runs to 13 residues. Germline loops: CDR1 MNHEY, CDR2 SMNVEV (reference sequence). Trimming left V 5 bases short and J 4 bases short, with 11 bases between. The sample consisted of unsorted PBMCs, taken 1.3 years after starting antiretroviral therapy. This receptor was taken from a woman younger than 30 with HIV. This chain links TRBV27 with TRBJ1-1; D call uncertain. The CDR3 DNA sequence: TGTGCCAGCAGTATCCAGGCTTTCACTGAAGCTTTCTTT. Translating it yields CASSIQAFTEAFF.